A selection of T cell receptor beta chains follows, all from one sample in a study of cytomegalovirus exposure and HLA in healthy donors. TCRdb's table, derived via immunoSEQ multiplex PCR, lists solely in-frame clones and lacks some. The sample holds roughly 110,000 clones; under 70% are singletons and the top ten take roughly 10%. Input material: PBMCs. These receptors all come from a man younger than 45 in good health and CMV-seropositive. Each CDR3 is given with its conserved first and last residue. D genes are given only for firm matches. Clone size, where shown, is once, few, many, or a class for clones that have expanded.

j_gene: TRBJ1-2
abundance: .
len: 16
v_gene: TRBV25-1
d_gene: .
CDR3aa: CASSEITGYLNYGYTF
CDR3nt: TGTGCCAGCAGTGAAATCACGGGTTACCTAAACTATGGCTACACCTTC

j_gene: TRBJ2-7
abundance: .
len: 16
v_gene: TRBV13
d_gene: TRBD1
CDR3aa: CASSAVTRDRASEQYF
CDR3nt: TGTGCCAGCAGCGCGGTGACCCGGGACAGGGCATCCGAGCAGTACTTC

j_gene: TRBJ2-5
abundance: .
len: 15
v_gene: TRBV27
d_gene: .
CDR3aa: CASSLGGSLSLTQYF
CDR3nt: TGTGCCAGCAGTTTAGGGGGGAGTTTATCCTTGACCCAGTACTTC

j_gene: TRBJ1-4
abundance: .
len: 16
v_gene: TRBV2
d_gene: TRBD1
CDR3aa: CASSRIPGQGNEKLFF
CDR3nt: TGTGCCAGCAGTCGGATTCCGGGACAGGGCAATGAAAAACTGTTTTTT

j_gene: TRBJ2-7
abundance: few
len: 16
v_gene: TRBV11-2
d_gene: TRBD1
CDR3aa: CASSLFGTGGLGEQYF
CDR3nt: TGTGCCAGCAGCTTATTTGGGACAGGGGGTCTCGGCGAGCAGTACTTC

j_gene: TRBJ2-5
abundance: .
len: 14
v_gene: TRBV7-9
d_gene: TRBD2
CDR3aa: CASSFASGGETQYF
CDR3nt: TGTGCCAGCAGCTTCGCTAGCGGGGGAGAGACCCAGTACTTC

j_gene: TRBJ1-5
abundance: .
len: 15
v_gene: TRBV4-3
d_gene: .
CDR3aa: CASSQEIGEYQPQHF
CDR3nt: TGCGCCAGCAGCCAGGAAATCGGGGAGTATCAGCCCCAGCATTTT

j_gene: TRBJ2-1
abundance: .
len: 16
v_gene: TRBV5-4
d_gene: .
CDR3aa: CASSLAGISVQDEQFF
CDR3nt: TGTGCCAGCAGCTTGGCAGGGATCTCGGTACAAGATGAGCAGTTCTTC

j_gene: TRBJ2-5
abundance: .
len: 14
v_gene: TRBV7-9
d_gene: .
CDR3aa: CASSLEGYQETQYF
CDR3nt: TGTGCCAGCAGCTTAGAGGGGTACCAAGAGACCCAGTACTTC

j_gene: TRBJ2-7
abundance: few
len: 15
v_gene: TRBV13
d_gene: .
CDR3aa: CASSSQTGRPYEQYF
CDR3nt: TGTGCCAGCAGCTCCCAGACAGGAAGACCCTACGAGCAGTACTTC

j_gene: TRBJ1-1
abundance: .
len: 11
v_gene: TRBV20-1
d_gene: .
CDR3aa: CSARPETEAFF
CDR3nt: TGCAGTGCTAGACCTGAGACTGAAGCTTTCTTT

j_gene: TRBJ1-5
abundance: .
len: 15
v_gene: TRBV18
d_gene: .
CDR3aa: CASSPQEYSNQPQHF
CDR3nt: TGTGCCAGCTCTCCCCAGGAATATAGCAATCAGCCCCAGCATTTT

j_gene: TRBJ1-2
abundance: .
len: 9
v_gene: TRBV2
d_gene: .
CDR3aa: CAGSGPQVF
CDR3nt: TGTGCCGGCAGTGGGCCTCAGGTCTTC

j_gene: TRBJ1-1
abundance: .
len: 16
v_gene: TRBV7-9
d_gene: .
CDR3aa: CASSLAGGAMNTEAFF
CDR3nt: TGTGCCAGCAGCTTAGCCGGGGGAGCCATGAACACTGAAGCTTTCTTT

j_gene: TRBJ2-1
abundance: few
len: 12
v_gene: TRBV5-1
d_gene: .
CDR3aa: CASSLTRQEQFF
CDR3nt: TGCGCCAGCAGCTTGACGCGGCAGGAGCAGTTCTTC

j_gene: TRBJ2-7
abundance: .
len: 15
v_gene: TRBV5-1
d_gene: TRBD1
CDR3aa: CASSPPTGFTYEQYF
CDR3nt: TGCGCCAGCAGCCCGCCGACAGGGTTTACCTACGAGCAGTACTTC

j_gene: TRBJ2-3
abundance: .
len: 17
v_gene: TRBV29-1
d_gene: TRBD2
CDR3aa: CSVEGGTSGSSIDTQYF
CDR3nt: TGCAGCGTTGAAGGCGGGACTAGCGGGAGTTCGATAGATACGCAGTATTTT

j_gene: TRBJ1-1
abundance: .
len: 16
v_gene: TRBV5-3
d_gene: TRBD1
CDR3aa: CARSVKRQGRDTEAFF
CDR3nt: TGTGCCAGAAGCGTGAAAAGACAGGGTAGGGACACTGAAGCTTTCTTT

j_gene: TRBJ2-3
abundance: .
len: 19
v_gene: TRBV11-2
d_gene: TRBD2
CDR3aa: CASSFALVSGGASGDTQYF
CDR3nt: TGTGCCAGCAGCTTCGCCCTCGTTAGCGGGGGGGCATCGGGAGATACGCAGTATTTT

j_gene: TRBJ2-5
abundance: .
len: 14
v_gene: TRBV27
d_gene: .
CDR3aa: CASGRGFFGETQYF
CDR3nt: TGTGCCAGCGGTAGAGGGTTTTTCGGAGAGACCCAGTACTTC

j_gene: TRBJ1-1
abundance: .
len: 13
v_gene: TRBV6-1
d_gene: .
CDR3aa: CASSPPTDTEAFF
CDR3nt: TGTGCCAGCAGTCCACCGACAGACACTGAAGCTTTCTTT

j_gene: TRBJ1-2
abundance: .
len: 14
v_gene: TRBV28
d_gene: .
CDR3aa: CASSFNRAGHGYTF
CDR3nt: TGTGCCAGCAGTTTTAACAGGGCAGGGCATGGCTACACCTTC

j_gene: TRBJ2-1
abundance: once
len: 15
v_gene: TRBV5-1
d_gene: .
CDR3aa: CASSLSAALSNEQFF
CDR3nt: TGCGCCAGCAGCTTGTCGGCGGCATTATCCAATGAGCAGTTCTTC

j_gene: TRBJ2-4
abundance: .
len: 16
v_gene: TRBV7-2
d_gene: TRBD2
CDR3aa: CASSPRLAGGRDIQYF
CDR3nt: TGTGCCAGCAGCCCGCGACTAGCGGGAGGTCGGGACATTCAGTACTTC

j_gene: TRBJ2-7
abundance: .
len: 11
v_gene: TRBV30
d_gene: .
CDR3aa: CAWSDYYAQYF
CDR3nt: TGTGCCTGGAGTGACTACTACGCGCAGTACTTC

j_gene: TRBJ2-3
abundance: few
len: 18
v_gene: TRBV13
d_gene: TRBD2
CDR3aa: CASSLFRLAGSGTDTQYF
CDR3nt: TGTGCCAGCAGCTTGTTTCGACTAGCGGGATCCGGCACAGATACGCAGTATTTT

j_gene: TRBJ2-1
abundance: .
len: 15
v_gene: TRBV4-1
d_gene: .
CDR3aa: CASSLAYETYNEQFF
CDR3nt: TGCGCCAGCAGCCTCGCCTACGAGACCTACAATGAGCAGTTCTTC

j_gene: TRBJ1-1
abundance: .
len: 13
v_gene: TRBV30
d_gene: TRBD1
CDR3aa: CAWDRGLGDEAFF
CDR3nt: TGTGCCTGGGACAGGGGGCTCGGGGATGAAGCTTTCTTT

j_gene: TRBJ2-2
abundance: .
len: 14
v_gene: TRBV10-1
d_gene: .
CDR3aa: CASSEYRNTGELFF
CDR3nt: TGCGCCAGCAGTGAGTACAGGAACACCGGGGAGCTGTTTTTT

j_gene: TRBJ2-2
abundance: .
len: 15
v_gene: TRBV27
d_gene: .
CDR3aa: CATHSRALGTGELFF
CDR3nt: TGTGCCACCCACTCCAGGGCTTTAGGGACCGGGGAGCTGTTTTTT

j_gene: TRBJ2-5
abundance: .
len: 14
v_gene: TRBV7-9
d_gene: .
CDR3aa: CASTSRDRVETQYF
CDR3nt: TGTGCCAGCACCTCGCGGGACAGAGTAGAGACCCAGTACTTC

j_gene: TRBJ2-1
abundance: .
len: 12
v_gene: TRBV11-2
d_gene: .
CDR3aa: CASSVIYNEQFF
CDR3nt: TGTGCCAGCAGTGTAATCTACAATGAGCAGTTCTTC

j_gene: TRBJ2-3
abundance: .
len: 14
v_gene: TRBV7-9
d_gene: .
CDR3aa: CASSRSIGTDTQYF
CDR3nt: TGTGCCAGCAGCCGGAGTATCGGGACAGATACGCAGTATTTT